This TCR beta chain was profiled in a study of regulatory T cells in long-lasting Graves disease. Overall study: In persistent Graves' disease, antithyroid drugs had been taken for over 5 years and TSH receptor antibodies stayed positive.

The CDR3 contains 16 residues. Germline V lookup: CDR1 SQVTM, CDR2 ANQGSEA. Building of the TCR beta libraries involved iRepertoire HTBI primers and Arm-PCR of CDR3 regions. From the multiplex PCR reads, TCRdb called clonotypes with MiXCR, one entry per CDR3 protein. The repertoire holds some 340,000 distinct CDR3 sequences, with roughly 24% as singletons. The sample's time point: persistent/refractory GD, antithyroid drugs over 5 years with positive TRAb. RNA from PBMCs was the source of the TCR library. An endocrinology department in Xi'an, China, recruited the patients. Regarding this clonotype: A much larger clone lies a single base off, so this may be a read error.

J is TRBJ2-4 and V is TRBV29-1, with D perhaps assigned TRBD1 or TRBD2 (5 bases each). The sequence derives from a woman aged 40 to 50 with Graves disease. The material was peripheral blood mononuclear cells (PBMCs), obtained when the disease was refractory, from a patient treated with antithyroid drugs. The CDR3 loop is CSVEAIPRDAKNTQYF. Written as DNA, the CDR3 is TGCAGCGTTGAGGCGATTCCCCGGGACGCCAAAAACACTCAGTACTTC.